The 28 T cell receptor beta chains given below trace back to one sample, sequenced in a study of blood T cell repertoires in COVID-19 (dated by TCRdb to 2020 to 2021). Library construction relied on the immunoSEQ multiplex PCR assay. TCRdb retrieved this table from immuneACCESS and kept in-frame rearrangements only. Not all clones are present; in checked studies, unresolved V genes account for under half, and no reason is known for the remainder. The sample contains about 210,000 clones, 70% to 90% of them found a single time. The ten most abundant clones make up 6% to 8.5% of the sample. The sequencing input was peripheral blood. The source of these receptors is a woman aged 45 to 65 with active or convalescent COVID-19.

This chain links TRBV4-1 with TRBJ1-4; D might be TRBD1 (6 bases). This CDR3 has 15 amino acids. In germline, CDR1 is MGHRA, CDR2 YSYEKL. The ends were cut back, 3 bases at V and 4 bases at J, with 12 bases in the middle. The chain's CDR3 is CASSQGTRINEKLFF. The DNA of the CDR3 is TGCGCCAGCAGCCAGGGGACACGGATTAATGAAAAACTGTTTTTT.

The chain couples TRBV6-5 to TRBJ2-2, with D possibly being TRBD1 (6 bases). The V and J ends lost 2 bases and 6 bases respectively, with 10 bases between them. Germline assignment: CDR1 MNHEY and CDR2 SVGAGI. The CDR3 sequence is 14 residues long. The DNA for the CDR3 is TGTGCCAGCAGTTACCCCCACAGGGCCGGGGAGCTGTTTTTT. Translated, it gives CASSYPHRAGELFF.

The sample holds a few counts of this clone. The V and J genes are TRBV2 and TRBJ2-7; the match to TRBD2 covers 8 bases. Germline V gene lookup returns CDR1 SNHLY and CDR2 FYNNEI. The CDR3 is 14 residues long. The V and J ends lost 7 bases and 7 bases, in that order; junction bases with no gene match: 12. The CDR3 protein is CASKRREGSGEQYF. The DNA for the CDR3 is TGTGCCAGCAAGAGACGGGAGGGCTCAGGAGAGCAGTACTTC.

The chain carries TRBV2 and TRBJ2-1, with 8 bases identical to TRBD1. Per the germline V gene, CDR1 is SNHLY and CDR2 is FYNNEI. The CDR3 sequence is 15 residues long. The V segment lost 6 bases and the J segment 7 bases; nucleotides outside the gene matches: 11. CDR3 loop: CASRKGQGSENEQFF. The DNA of the CDR3 is TGTGCCAGCAGGAAAGGACAGGGAAGCGAGAATGAGCAGTTCTTC.

This chain connects TRBV3-1 (or the pseudogene TRBV3-2) to TRBJ2-1; 7 bases are shared with TRBD2. The CDR3 is 15 amino acids. V lost 4 bases, J lost 2 bases, and 5 bases stayed unmatched. Germline assignment: CDR1 LGHDT and CDR2 YNNKEL (reference sequence). CDR3 in amino acids: CASSPIAGPYNEQFF. In DNA form, the CDR3 reads TGTGCCAGCAGCCCCATAGCGGGCCCCTACAATGAGCAGTTCTTC.

V and J are TRBV9 and TRBJ1-2; 7 nucleotides align to TRBD1. The CDR3 spans 13 residues. V dropped 4 bases and J dropped 5; count of bases not matched to a gene: 5. Germline V lookup: CDR1 SGDLS, CDR2 YYNGEE. CDR3 in amino acids: CASSLPGGYGYTF. CDR3 nucleotides: TGTGCCAGCAGCTTACCAGGGGGGTATGGCTACACCTTC.

The V call is TRBV9, the J call TRBJ2-7; a weak D match, TRBD2 (6 bases). V lost 1 base and J 2 bases, leaving 7 bases between the germline ends. The CDR3 length is 13 residues. The germline gives CDR1 SGDLS, CDR2 YYNGEE. CDR3 loop: CASSVTGAYEQYF. Here the CDR3 DNA reads TGTGCCAGCAGCGTAACGGGGGCCTACGAGCAGTACTTC.

This clone was detected once. The rearrangement uses TRBV5-1 and TRBJ2-1; possibly TRBD1 for D (5 bases). The germline V and J ends were trimmed by 3 bases and 14 bases, with 15 bases remaining between them. CDR1 and CDR2 from the germline V gene are SGHRS and YFSETQ. The CDR3 sequence is 12 residues long. CDR3 sequence (DNA): TGCGCCAGCAGCTCCTTAGGGGTAGTAGAGTTCTTC. Its protein product is CASSSLGVVEFF. The variable domain in full, completed from reference TRBV5-1 and TRBJ2-1, reads KAGVTQTPRYLIKTRGQQVTLSCSPISGHRSVSWYQQTPGQGLQFLFEYFSETQRNKGNFPGRFSGRQFSNSRSEMNVSTLELGDSALYLCASSSLGVVEFFGPGTRLTVL.

The V and J genes are TRBV9 and TRBJ1-3, with D perhaps TRBD1 (6 bases). CDR1 and CDR2 from the germline V gene are SGDLS and YYNGEE. V lost 4 bases and J 3 bases, leaving 11 bases between the germline ends. The CDR3 is 14 residues long. CDR3 region: CASSLGGGGNTIYF. For the CDR3, the DNA is TGTGCCAGCAGCTTAGGGGGAGGTGGAAACACCATATATTTT.

The chain couples TRBV20-1 to TRBJ1-2; D gene unclear. This CDR3 is built from 11 residues. The V gene's germline CDR1 is DFQATT and CDR2 SNEGSKA (reference sequence). V gave up 4 bases and J gave up 5 bases, with 8 bases separating them. Here the CDR3 DNA reads TGCAGTGCTAAAAGACTTTATGGCTACACCTTC. Its protein is CSAKRLYGYTF.

This sequence joins TRBV7-8 and TRBJ2-7; 9 bases fit TRBD1. The CDR3 runs to 11 residues. Germline assignment: CDR1 SGHVS and CDR2 FQNEAQ. With V trimmed by 8 bases and J by 5 bases, 1 base remained unmatched. CDR3 protein: CASGQGNEQYV. CDR3 bases: TGTGCCAGCGGACAGGGGAACGAGCAGTACGTC.

V is TRBV6-1 and J is TRBJ2-3; 7 bases agree with TRBD1. CDR3 length: 16 residues. Germline CDR1 is MNHNS and CDR2 is SASEGT. Trimming took 0 bases from V and 2 from J; bases not matched to a gene: 5. CDR3 region: CASSEAWTGLTDTQYF. CDR3 nucleotides: TGTGCCAGCAGTGAAGCTTGGACAGGACTCACAGATACGCAGTATTTT.

The chain has TRBV11-2 and TRBJ2-5, with D uncertain. CDR1 and CDR2 from the germline V gene are SGHAT and FQNNGV. The CDR3 has 12 amino acids. V was trimmed by 5 bases and J by 5 bases, leaving 9 bases between them. CDR3 bases: TGTGCCAGCAGCCAAACTTCCGAGACCCAGTACTTC. Amino acid sequence: CASSQTSETQYF.

The rearrangement joins TRBV18 to TRBJ1-5; 8 bases are a match to TRBD1. The V gene end was trimmed by 3 bases and the J gene end by 7 bases; junction bases not matched to a gene: 5. The germline gives CDR1 KGHSH, CDR2 LQKENI. CDR3 length: 14 residues. CDR3 DNA sequence: TGTGCCAGCTCACCCGGACAGGGCCGGCAGCCCCAGCATTTT. Translated: CASSPGQGRQPQHF.

The V and J genes are TRBV7-9 and TRBJ1-1; D is unresolved. The V and J ends lost 1 base and 7 bases respectively, with 10 bases between them. Germline V gene lookup returns CDR1 SEHNR and CDR2 FQNEAQ (reference sequence). The CDR3 is 13 residues long. In nucleotides, the CDR3 is TGTGCCAGCAGCTTAGGAGGAGGGTTTGAAGCTTTCTTT. It yields the protein CASSLGGGFEAFF.

The chain combines TRBV11-1 with TRBJ2-5, with D possibly being TRBD1 (6 bases). The length of the CDR3 is 14 residues. Deletions cut 5 bases from V and 2 bases from J, with 12 bases between. Germline V gene sequence: CDR1 SGHAT, CDR2 FQDESV (reference sequence). In nucleotides, the CDR3 is TGTGCCAGCAGCATGAGGGACAAGCAAGAGACCCAGTACTTC. It is translated as CASSMRDKQETQYF.

The V call is TRBV24-1, the J call TRBJ2-2, with a tentative D call TRBD1 (7 bases). Germline CDR1 is KGHDR and CDR2 is SFDVKD. The V gene lost 10 bases and the J gene lost 5 bases, with 19 bases spanning the gap. This CDR3 has 15 amino acids. The CDR3 DNA reads as TGTGCCACGGCCAGGGGGGACCGGGGGACCGGGGAGCTGTTTTTT. Protein sequence: CATARGDRGTGELFF.

CDR3 region: CASSPSFGGGNTIYF. The CDR3 bases are TGTGCCAGTAGTCCCTCCTTTGGGGGGGGAAACACCATATATTTT. The chain links TRBV19 to TRBJ1-3; a possible D gene is TRBD1 (5 bases). Germline V gene lookup returns CDR1 LNHDA and CDR2 SQIVND (reference sequence). The CDR3 runs to 15 residues. Trimming took 5 bases from V and 4 from J, leaving 15 bases between them.

The genes are TRBV5-4 and TRBJ2-3, with a possible D match to TRBD2 (6 bases). The germline gives CDR1 SGHNT, CDR2 YYREEE (reference sequence). CDR3 length: 15 residues. With 3 bases removed from V and 5 bases from J, the gap between germline ends came to 16 bases. CDR3 residues: CASSSPLRGVDTQYF. The CDR3 DNA sequence: TGTGCCAGCAGCTCCCCCCTGCGCGGGGTAGATACGCAGTATTTT.

V gene TRBV6-4 combines with J gene TRBJ1-4; D gene unclear. This CDR3 is built from 11 residues. V was cut by 6 bases and J by 11 bases, with 10 bases left in between. Looked up from germline, CDR1 is MRHNA and CDR2 is SNTAGT. The CDR3 region has the DNA TGTGCCAGCAGCCTTCCTAGGAAACTGTTTTTT. Translation: CASSLPRKLFF.

The chain uses TRBV6-5 and TRBJ1-2; TRBD1 matches at 9 bases. With V trimmed by 6 bases and J by 8 bases, 1 base remained unmatched. Germline loops: CDR1 MNHEY, CDR2 SVGAGI. The CDR3 covers 11 residues. The CDR3 bases are TGTGCCAGCAGGGACAGGGGAGGCTACACCTTC. Translating it yields CASRDRGGYTF.

V is TRBV24-1 and J is TRBJ1-2; D call uncertain. The CDR3 sequence is 12 residues long. Germline V lookup: CDR1 KGHDR, CDR2 SFDVKD. V lost 4 bases and J 2 bases, leaving 4 bases between the germline ends. The CDR3 loop is CATSEGNYGYTF. DNA for the CDR3: TGTGCCACCAGTGAGGGCAACTATGGCTACACCTTC.

This sequence joins TRBV5-4 and TRBJ1-2; no firm D call. The V gene's germline CDR1 is SGHNT and CDR2 YYREEE (reference sequence). The CDR3 sequence is 16 residues long. Trimming shortened V by 0 bases and J by 0 bases, and 12 bases separated the two germline ends. The CDR3 DNA reads TGTGCCAGCAGCTTGGAGTTAATTACTTCTAACTATGGCTACACCTTC. Translation: CASSLELITSNYGYTF.

The chain uses TRBV15 and TRBJ2-5, with 11 bases lining up with TRBD1. The CDR3 has 17 amino acids. CDR1 is LNHNV, CDR2 YYDKDF, per germline (reference sequence). The junction had 10 bases not matched to a gene; V was cut back by 3 bases and J by 4 bases. CDR3 sequence: CATSSSGQGVGRETQYF. In nucleotides, the CDR3 is TGTGCCACCAGCAGCTCGGGACAGGGGGTTGGGAGAGAGACCCAGTACTTC.

This sequence joins TRBV15 and TRBJ1-1; D gene uncertain. The ends were cut back, 0 bases at V and 0 bases at J, with 8 bases in the middle. The CDR3 sequence is 15 residues long. In germline, CDR1 is LNHNV, CDR2 YYDKDF (reference sequence). The CDR3 loop is CATSRDRSLNTEAFF. DNA for the CDR3: TGTGCCACCAGCAGAGATAGGAGTCTGAACACTGAAGCTTTCTTT. Based on the CDR3 plus reference TRBV15 and TRBJ1-1, the full variable domain is DAMVIQNPRYQVTQFGKPVTLSCSQTLNHNVMYWYQQKSSQAPKLLFHYYDKDFNNEADTPDNFQSRRPNTSFCFLDIRSPGLGDTAMYLCATSRDRSLNTEAFFGQGTRLTVV.

The CDR3 coding sequence is TGCGCCAGCAGCTTGGATCCAGGATTGAACACTGAAGCTTTCTTT. Translating gives CASSLDPGLNTEAFF. The rearrangement joins TRBV5-1 to TRBJ1-1; D is unresolved. The V end was cut by 0 bases, the J end by 0 bases, with 9 bases between. Germline V gene sequence: CDR1 SGHRS, CDR2 YFSETQ. This CDR3 comprises 15 residues.

The chain employs TRBV7-8 and TRBJ1-1, with TRBD1 matching over 8 bases. Germline CDR1 and CDR2: SGHVS and FQNEAQ. The CDR3 runs 13 residues. J lost 5 bases, V lost 5 bases, and 4 bases had no gene match. In DNA, the CDR3 is TGTGCCAGCAGCATTGACAGGGGAACTGAAGCTTTCTTT. This encodes CASSIDRGTEAFF.

This sequence joins TRBV6-1 and TRBJ2-6; maybe TRBD2 (5 bases). Germline V CDR1 and CDR2: MNHNS, SASEGT. V was cut by 4 bases and J by 0 bases, with 13 bases left in between. CDR3 length: 17 amino acids. The CDR3 DNA follows: TGTGCCAGCAGTGGAGGAGGAGGTATCTCTGGGGCCAACGTCCTGACTTTC. Its protein is CASSGGGGISGANVLTF.